This passage covers 22 T cell receptor beta chains from one sample sequenced in a study of shared clonotypes between healthy human individuals. The assay was immunoSEQ multiplex PCR, and TCRdb's table has in-frame clones only and misses some. The table shows 800,000 to 950,000 clones, with roughly 96% occurring only once. The naive CD8 fraction comprised CD45RO-negative cells positively selected for CCR7 and excluded terminally differentiated effector memory CD45RA+ cells. The specimen was naive CD8+ T cells sorted from blood. These receptors were taken from a man aged 25 to 40 in good health.

In its sample, this clone was seen once. V is TRBV28 and J is TRBJ2-2, with D tentatively TRBD2 (6 bases). Germline V gene sequence: CDR1 MDHEN, CDR2 SYDVKM. The V and J ends lost 4 bases and 4 bases respectively, with 16 bases between them. CDR3 size: 16 residues. The CDR3 loop is CASSSPPGAPTGELFF. CDR3 DNA: TGTGCCAGCAGTTCCCCCCCGGGAGCTCCCACCGGGGAGCTGTTTTTT.

This chain links TRBV15 with TRBJ2-1, with 11 bases that match TRBD2. Losses at the gene ends were 5 bases for V and 14 bases for J; bases not matched to a gene: 14. Germline V lookup: CDR1 LNHNV, CDR2 YYDKDF (reference sequence). CDR3 size: 15 residues. The CDR3 sequence: CATSYPGLTSGKKFF. Here the CDR3 DNA reads TGTGCCACCAGCTACCCTGGATTGACTAGCGGGAAAAAGTTCTTC.

The V and J genes are TRBV2 and TRBJ2-1; D call uncertain. The CDR3 sequence is 10 residues long. Trimming shortened V by 8 bases and J by 4 bases, and 3 bases separated the two germline ends. The germline V gene encodes CDR1 SNHLY and CDR2 FYNNEI. CDR3: CASGYNEQFF. The CDR3 DNA sequence: TGTGCCAGCGGGTACAATGAGCAGTTCTTC.

The chain recombines TRBV6-5 with TRBJ2-1; no clear D gene. This CDR3 contains 15 residues. Germline V gene data show CDR1 as MNHEY and CDR2 as SVGAGI. Trimming took 5 bases from V and 0 from J, leaving 11 bases between them. The CDR3 nucleotides are TGTGCCAGCAGTCCTGACTGGAGCTCCTACAATGAGCAGTTCTTC. Amino acid sequence: CASSPDWSSYNEQFF.

The CDR3 loop reads CASNKGTHEQYF. The CDR3 DNA is TGTGCCAGCAATAAGGGGACCCACGAGCAGTACTTC. V and J are TRBV2 and TRBJ2-7; D could derive from TRBD1 or TRBD2 (5 bases each). Trimming left V 7 bases short and J 5 bases short, with 12 bases between. This CDR3 is built from 12 residues. Germline V gene data show CDR1 as SNHLY and CDR2 as FYNNEI.

The chain carries TRBV4-3 and TRBJ2-1; the match to TRBD2 covers 16 bases. V gave up 8 bases and J gave up 9 bases; unmatched junction bases: 7. CDR1 and CDR2 (germline): LGHNA, YSLEER. This CDR3 spans 15 amino acids. The CDR3 DNA reads TGCGCCAGCCGATCGGGACTAGCGGGAGGGGGTGAGCAGTTCTTC. It yields the protein CASRSGLAGGGEQFF.

This chain connects TRBV9 to TRBJ2-1, with 12 bases identical to TRBD2. The CDR3 is made up of 20 amino acids. V shed 4 bases, J shed 5 bases, and the junction held 19 bases outside the gene matches. Germline CDR1 and CDR2: SGDLS and YYNGEE. The CDR3 DNA follows: TGTGCCAGCAGCCCCTGGGACAGGGTGAGGACTAGCGGGGTCAACAATGAGCAGTTCTTC. Translating it yields CASSPWDRVRTSGVNNEQFF. The whole variable domain, remainder taken from reference TRBV9 and TRBJ2-1, is DSGVTQTPKHLITATGQRVTLRCSPRSGDLSVYWYQQSLDQGLQFLIQYYNGEERAKGNILERFSAQQFPDLHSELNLSSLELGDSALYFCASSPWDRVRTSGVNNEQFFGPGTRLTVL.

The chain combines TRBV6-5 with TRBJ2-3; D gene ambiguous. This CDR3 region has 12 residues. Germline-derived CDR1 and CDR2 are MNHEY and SVGAGI. V was shortened by 5 bases and J by 6 bases, with 9 bases between the two germline ends. The CDR3 region is CASSPNGDTQYF. The DNA for the CDR3 is TGTGCCAGCAGTCCCAACGGTGATACGCAGTATTTT.

The chain has TRBV27 and TRBJ1-2; TRBD1 matches 7 bases. The CDR3 consists of 14 residues. Trimming at V came to 0 bases and at J to 7 bases, leaving 5 bases not matched to a gene. From germline, CDR1 is MNHEY and CDR2 SMNVEV (reference sequence). CDR3 in DNA: TGTGCCAGCAGTTTATCCGCGACAGGGACTGGCTACACCTTC. Amino acid sequence: CASSLSATGTGYTF.

About this clone itself: In the same sample, other DNA sequences code for this CDR3. V is TRBV4-1 and J is TRBJ1-5, with D possibly TRBD1 on 6 matching bases. CDR1 is MGHRA and CDR2 is YSYEKL in the germline V gene. There are 15 residues in the CDR3. The germline V and J ends were trimmed by 0 bases and 1 base, with 7 bases remaining between them. The CDR3 protein is CASSQDQGSNQPQHF. The CDR3 DNA reads TGCGCCAGCAGCCAAGATCAGGGGAGCAATCAGCCCCAGCATTTT.

V usage is TRBV9 and J usage is TRBJ2-7, with D possibly being TRBD2 (7 bases). CDR1 and CDR2 (germline): SGDLS, YYNGEE. This CDR3 is 15 amino acids long. V was clipped by 4 bases and J by 0 bases, with 14 bases between them. CDR3 nucleotide sequence: TGTGCCAGCAGCCCCCTTGCGGGGGCCTCCTACGAGCAGTACTTC. It translates to CASSPLAGASYEQYF.

This sequence joins TRBV5-1 and TRBJ2-2, with D unresolved. Germline V CDR1 and CDR2: SGHRS, YFSETQ. V lost 4 bases to trimming and J lost 2 bases, with 9 bases between them. The CDR3 totals 14 residues. The CDR3 DNA reads TGCGCCAGCAGCATATACAGAAACACCGGGGAGCTGTTTTTT. It yields the protein CASSIYRNTGELFF. Filled out from reference TRBV5-1 and TRBJ2-2, the complete variable domain reads KAGVTQTPRYLIKTRGQQVTLSCSPISGHRSVSWYQQTPGQGLQFLFEYFSETQRNKGNFPGRFSGRQFSNSRSEMNVSTLELGDSALYLCASSIYRNTGELFFGEGSRLTVL.

The chain couples TRBV10-2 to TRBJ2-3; D remains ambiguous. This CDR3 spans 14 amino acids. Trimming removed 5 bases at V and 2 bases at J, with 11 bases between. CDR1 is WSHSY and CDR2 is SAAADI in the germline V gene. The CDR3 DNA is TGCGCCAGCAGTCCGAGGAGCGACACAGATACGCAGTATTTT. Translated: CASSPRSDTDTQYF.

The chain employs TRBV5-6 and TRBJ2-5, with 7 positions matching TRBD2. CDR1 is SGHDT, CDR2 YYEEEE, per germline. V shed 0 bases and J 3 bases; nucleotides not matched to a gene: 11. The length of the CDR3 is 17 residues. CDR3 amino acids: CASSLGGRIPNEETQYF. Written as DNA, the CDR3 is TGTGCCAGCAGCTTGGGCGGGAGAATCCCCAATGAAGAGACCCAGTACTTC.

The table lists this clone with a count of one. This chain uses TRBV4-1 with TRBJ1-5; possible D gene TRBD1, 6 bases. Germline CDR1 reads MGHRA; CDR2 reads YSYEKL. The CDR3 loop spans 17 amino acids. Trimming took off 4 bases at V and 5 bases at J, with 21 bases between the two ends. CDR3 region: CASSPYGAGVSDQPQHF. CDR3 coding DNA: TGCGCCAGCAGCCCCTACGGGGCAGGGGTAAGCGATCAGCCCCAGCATTTT.

The table lists this clone with a count of one. This CDR3 reads CASSSLAGEGDTQYF. CDR3 DNA: TGTGCCAGCAGCTCCCTAGCGGGAGAGGGAGATACGCAGTATTTT. This rearrangement joins TRBV11-3 to TRBJ2-3; 10 positions agree with TRBD2. V dropped 4 bases and J dropped 5; count of bases not matched to a gene: 6. CDR1 is SGHNT, CDR2 YENEEA, per germline. The CDR3 sequence is 15 residues long.

This chain connects TRBV5-1 to TRBJ2-7; 8 bases agree with TRBD2. The CDR3 runs 14 residues. Germline V gene lookup returns CDR1 SGHRS and CDR2 YFSETQ. Trimming took 2 bases from V and 2 from J; bases not matched to a gene: 3. CDR3 residues: CASSFTSGTYEQYF. The CDR3 region has the DNA TGCGCCAGCAGCTTCACTAGCGGTACCTACGAGCAGTACTTC.

This chain connects TRBV9 to TRBJ2-5; 11 positions agree with TRBD2. The CDR3 sequence is 14 residues long. The V and J ends lost 3 bases and 3 bases, in that order; junction bases with no gene match: 1. Germline V gene data show CDR1 as SGDLS and CDR2 as YYNGEE. Written as DNA, the CDR3 is TGTGCCAGCAGCGAACTAGCGGGAGAAGAGACCCAGTACTTC. Encoded protein: CASSELAGEETQYF.

The CDR3 DNA reads TGTGCCAGCAGTTCCGGACAGGGAGTCTATGGCTACACCTTC. Protein sequence: CASSSGQGVYGYTF. The chain joins TRBV28 to TRBJ1-2; 8 bases agree with TRBD1. V was pared by 4 bases and J by 4 bases, with 5 bases of the junction left unmatched. The CDR3 spans 14 residues. Germline loops: CDR1 MDHEN, CDR2 SYDVKM.

The J gene is TRBJ1-1, the V gene TRBV18; D is possibly TRBD1 (5 bases). Germline loops: CDR1 KGHSH, CDR2 LQKENI. The V end lost 3 bases, the J end lost 2 bases, and 13 bases lay between the germline ends. CDR3 length equals 15 residues. The CDR3 reads CASSPVGLGNTEAFF. The CDR3 nucleotides read TGTGCCAGCTCACCTGTGGGACTAGGAAACACTGAAGCTTTCTTT.

The chain combines TRBV7-7 with TRBJ2-5; 7 positions match TRBD1. CDR3 length: 15 residues. The germline gives CDR1 SSHAT, CDR2 FNYEAQ (reference sequence). Trimming took 5 bases from V and 4 from J; bases not matched to a gene: 10. The CDR3 bases are TGTGCCAGCAGCGTAGACAGGGACCGAAGAGAGACCCAGTACTTC. Its translation: CASSVDRDRRETQYF.

This chain connects TRBV4-3 to TRBJ2-7, with 8 bases aligning to TRBD2. Germline loops: CDR1 LGHNA, CDR2 YSLEER. This CDR3 is 16 amino acids long. The V segment lost 0 bases and the J segment 2 bases; nucleotides outside the gene matches: 6. The CDR3 DNA follows: TGCGCCAGCAGCCAAGAATTCGGGGGGGCGGCCTACGAGCAGTACTTC. Its protein is CASSQEFGGAAYEQYF.